The following is a T cell receptor beta chain sequence with its context. The sample comes from a study of shared clonotypes between healthy human individuals. This table comes from immunoSEQ multiplex PCR, and its TCRdb copy is limited to in-frame clones, with some not included. The sample lists 2.3 million or so clones; approximately 93% were seen once. The CDR3 has 16 residues. The J segment lost 10 bases and the V segment lost 1 base, leaving 12 bases of the junction unmatched. CDR1 and CDR2 from the germline V gene are SGHVS and FNYEAQ. The source is a young man in good health. Some clones in this sample may be carry-over from other donors' samples. Material: naive CD4+ T cells from PBMCs. The subset was: CD45RA+ positively selected. This chain links TRBV7-6 with TRBJ2-1; 8 bases are shared with TRBD2. The chain's CDR3 is CASSLGPGLAEEEQFF. DNA for the CDR3: TGTGCCAGCAGCTTAGGACCTGGACTAGCCGAAGAGGAGCAGTTCTTC.